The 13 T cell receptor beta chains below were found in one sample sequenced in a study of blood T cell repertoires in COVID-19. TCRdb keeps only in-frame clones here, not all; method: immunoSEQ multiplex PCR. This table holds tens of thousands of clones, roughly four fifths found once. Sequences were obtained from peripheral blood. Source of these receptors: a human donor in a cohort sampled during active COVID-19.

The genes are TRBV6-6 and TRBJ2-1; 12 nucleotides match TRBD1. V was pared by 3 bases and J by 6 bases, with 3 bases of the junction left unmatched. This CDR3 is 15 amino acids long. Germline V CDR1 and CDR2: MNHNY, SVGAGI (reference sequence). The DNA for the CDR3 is TGTGCCAGCAGTTATGGGACAGGGGGCATCAATGAGCAGTTCTTC. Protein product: CASSYGTGGINEQFF.

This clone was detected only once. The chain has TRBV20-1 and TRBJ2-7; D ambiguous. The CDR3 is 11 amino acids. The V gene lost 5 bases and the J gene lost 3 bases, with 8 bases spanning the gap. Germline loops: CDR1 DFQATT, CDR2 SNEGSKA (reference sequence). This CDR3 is CSAGPSYEQYF. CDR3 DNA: TGCAGTGCTGGTCCTAGCTACGAGCAGTACTTC.

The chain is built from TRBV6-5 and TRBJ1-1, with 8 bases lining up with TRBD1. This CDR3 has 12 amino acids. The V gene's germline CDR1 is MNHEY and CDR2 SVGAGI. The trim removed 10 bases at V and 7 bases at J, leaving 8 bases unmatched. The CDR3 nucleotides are TGTGCCATCCAATCCGGGACAGGTGAAGCTTTCTTT. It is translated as CAIQSGTGEAFF.

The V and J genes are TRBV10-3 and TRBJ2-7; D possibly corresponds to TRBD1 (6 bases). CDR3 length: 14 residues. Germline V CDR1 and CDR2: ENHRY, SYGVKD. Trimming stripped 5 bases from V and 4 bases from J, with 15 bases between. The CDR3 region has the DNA TGTGCCATCAGTCTGCCCGGGGACACTTACGAGCAGTACTTC. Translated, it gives CAISLPGDTYEQYF.

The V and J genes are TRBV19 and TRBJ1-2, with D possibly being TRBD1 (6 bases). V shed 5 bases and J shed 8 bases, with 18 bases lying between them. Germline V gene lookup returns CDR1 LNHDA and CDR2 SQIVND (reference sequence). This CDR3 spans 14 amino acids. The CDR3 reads CASSPRQVPGGYTF. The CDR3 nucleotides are TGTGCCAGTAGTCCCAGACAGGTCCCAGGGGGCTACACCTTC.

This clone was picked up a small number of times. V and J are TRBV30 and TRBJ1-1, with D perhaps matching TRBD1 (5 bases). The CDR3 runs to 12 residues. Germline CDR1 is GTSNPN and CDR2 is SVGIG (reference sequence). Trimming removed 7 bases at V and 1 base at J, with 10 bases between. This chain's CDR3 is CAYHTGNTEAFF. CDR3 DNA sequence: TGTGCCTACCATACAGGGAACACTGAAGCTTTCTTT.

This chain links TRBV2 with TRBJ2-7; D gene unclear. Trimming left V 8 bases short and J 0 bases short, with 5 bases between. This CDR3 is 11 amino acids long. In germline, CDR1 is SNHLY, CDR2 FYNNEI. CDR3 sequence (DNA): TGTGCCAGCCTAAGCTCCTACGAGCAGTACTTC. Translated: CASLSSYEQYF.

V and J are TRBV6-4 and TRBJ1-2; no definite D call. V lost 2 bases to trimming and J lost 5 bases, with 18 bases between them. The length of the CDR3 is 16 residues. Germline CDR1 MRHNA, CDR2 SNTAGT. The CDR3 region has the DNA TGTGCCAGCAGTGACACCCCTCAGGCGCACGTTTATGGCTACACCTTC. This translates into CASSDTPQAHVYGYTF.

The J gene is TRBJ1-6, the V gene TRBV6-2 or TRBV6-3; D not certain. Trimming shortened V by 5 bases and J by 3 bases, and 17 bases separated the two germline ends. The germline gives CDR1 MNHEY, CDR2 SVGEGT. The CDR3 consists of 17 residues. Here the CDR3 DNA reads TGTGCCAGCAGTCTGCCTACCGCTACTTACTATAATTCACCCCTCCACTTT. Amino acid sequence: CASSLPTATYYNSPLHF.

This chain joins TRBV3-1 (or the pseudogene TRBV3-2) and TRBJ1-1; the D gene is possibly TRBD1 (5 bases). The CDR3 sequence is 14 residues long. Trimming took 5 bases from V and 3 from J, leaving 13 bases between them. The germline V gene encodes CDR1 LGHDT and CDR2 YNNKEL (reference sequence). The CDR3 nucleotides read TGTGCCAGCAGCTGGGGAGGAGGGGACACTGAAGCTTTCTTT. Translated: CASSWGGGDTEAFF.

Here the CDR3 reads CASRALGQGDGYTF. For the CDR3, the DNA is TGTGCCAGCAGGGCCTTAGGACAGGGTGATGGCTACACCTTC. This chain joins TRBV2 and TRBJ1-2; 8 bases line up with TRBD1. The CDR3 covers 14 residues. V lost 6 bases and J lost 6; bases outside the gene matches: 9. Germline V gene sequence: CDR1 SNHLY, CDR2 FYNNEI.

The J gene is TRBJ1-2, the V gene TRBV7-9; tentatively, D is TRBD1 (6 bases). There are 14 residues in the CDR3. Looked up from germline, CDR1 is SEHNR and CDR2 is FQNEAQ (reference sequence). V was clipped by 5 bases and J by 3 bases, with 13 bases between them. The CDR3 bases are TGTGCCAGCAGCCCGCGTTCAGGGGACTATGGCTACACCTTC. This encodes CASSPRSGDYGYTF.

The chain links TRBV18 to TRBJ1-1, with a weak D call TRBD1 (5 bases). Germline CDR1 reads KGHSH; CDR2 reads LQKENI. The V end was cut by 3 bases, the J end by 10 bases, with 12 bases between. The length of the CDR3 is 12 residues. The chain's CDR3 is CASSPDSLGAFF. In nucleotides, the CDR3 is TGTGCCAGCTCACCTGACAGCCTGGGAGCTTTCTTT.